What follows describes a single T cell receptor beta chain. This record belongs to a study of T cells in Graves' hyperthyroidism and ophthalmopathy. For the diagnoses, clinical symptoms, serum thyroxine and TRAb, thyroid ultrasound and orbital computed tomography were used. Amplified TCR beta CDR3 regions derived from RNA transcripts. A set of HTBI primers served as the primers for a first-round RT-PCR of the TCR CDR3. A single record per CDR3 protein comes from TCRdb applying MiXCR to the multiplex PCR reads. The data hold fewer than 800,000 distinct CDR3 sequences, with roughly 15% observed a single time. The CDR3 loop spans 16 amino acids. The germline gives CDR1 SGDLS, CDR2 YYNGEE. V lost 4 bases to trimming and J lost 2 bases; unmatched junction nucleotides: 5.

The chain combines TRBV9 with TRBJ2-3, with 12 bases that match TRBD2. This clonotype originated in a man younger than 35 with Graves' hyperthyroidism. Sequenced input: blood. As DNA, the CDR3 is TGTGCCAGCAGCCCACTAGCGGGAGGTGACACAGATACGCAGTATTTT. Translation gives CASSPLAGGDTDTQYF.